This T cell receptor (beta chain) was recorded in a study of tumor-infiltrating lymphocytes in localized non-small cell lung cancer. Study-level findings and limits: Only some patients had TCR sequencing, depending on available tissue. Higher tumor T cell infiltration than in uninvolved lung was supported by TCRbeta sequencing. Tumor T-cell fraction was not associated with recurrence-free survival. Technical variation could not be separated from intratumor heterogeneity here.

On this clone itself: As yet, its antigen is unknown.

The repertoire was sequenced with immunoSEQ multiplex PCR; TCRdb's copy has only in-frame clones and lacks some. The sample yields roughly 9,500 clones, around 72% seen once. CDR3 length: 15 amino acids. Germline lookup yields CDR1 SEHNR and CDR2 FQNEAQ (reference sequence). Trimming took 1 base from V and 4 from J, leaving 13 bases between them. Specimen: lung tumor tissue. J is TRBJ1-1 and V is TRBV7-9, with D maybe TRBD1 (6 bases). The source is a human donor with non-small cell lung cancer. Here the CDR3 DNA reads TGTGCCAGCAGCTTAGGGACAGTTGGAGGCACTGAAGCTTTCTTT. Translated, it gives CASSLGTVGGTEAFF.